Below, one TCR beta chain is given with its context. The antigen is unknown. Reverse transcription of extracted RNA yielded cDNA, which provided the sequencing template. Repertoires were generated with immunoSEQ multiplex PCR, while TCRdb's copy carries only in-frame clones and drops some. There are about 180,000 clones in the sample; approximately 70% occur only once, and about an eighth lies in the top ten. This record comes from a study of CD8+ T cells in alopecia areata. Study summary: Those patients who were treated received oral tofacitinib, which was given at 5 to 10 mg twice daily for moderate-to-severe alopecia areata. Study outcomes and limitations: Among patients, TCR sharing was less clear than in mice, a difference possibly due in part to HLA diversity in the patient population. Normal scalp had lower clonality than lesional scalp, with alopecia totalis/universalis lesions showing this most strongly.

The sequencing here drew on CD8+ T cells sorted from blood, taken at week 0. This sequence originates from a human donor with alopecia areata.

The CDR3 region has the DNA TGCGCCAGGGGGGGTTCCGCGCCCCAGCATTTT. It translates to CARGGSAPQHF. The chain uses TRBV23-1 and TRBJ1-5, with TRBD1 as a possible D gene (5 bases). TRBV23-1 is known as an ORF, though its function is uncertain. The CDR3 extends over 11 amino acids. V was clipped by 9 bases and J by 9 bases, with 12 bases between them.